This paragraph covers one T cell receptor beta chain sequence. As to time point: patch test 3, about 24 weeks after DPC sensitization. Indicated treatment: therapeutic diphenylcyclopropenone sensitization with weekly scalp DPC. The CDR3 length is 13 residues. V was cut by 5 bases and J by 10 bases, with 15 bases left in between. CDR1 and CDR2 from the germline V gene are SGHTA and FQGNSA. Individual cDNA molecules received unique molecular identifiers in the library. TCRdb ran MiXCR on the RACE reads and lists one entry per CDR3 protein. The data show around 70,000 distinct CDR3 sequences, 8.5% to 14% seen once. The sample originates from a study of human T cells and chemical hapten exposure.

The V call is TRBV7-2, the J call TRBJ2-1; D is uncertain. The sequence came from a woman aged 45 to 65 with alopecia areata. Some clones in this sample may be carry-over from other donors' samples. The sample consisted of whole blood, taken in connection with sensitization to the hapten diphenylcyclopropenone (DPC). CDR3 sequence reads: CASSRYIEGEQFF. CDR3 DNA: TGTGCCAGCAGCAGATATATAGAAGGAGAGCAGTTCTTC. The variable domain in full, completed from reference TRBV7-2 and TRBJ2-1, reads GAGVSQSPSNKVTEKGKDVELRCDPISGHTALYWYRQSLGQGLEFLIYFQGNSAPDKSGLPSDRFSAERTGGSVSTLTIQRTQQEDSAVYLCASSRYIEGEQFFGPGTRLTVL.